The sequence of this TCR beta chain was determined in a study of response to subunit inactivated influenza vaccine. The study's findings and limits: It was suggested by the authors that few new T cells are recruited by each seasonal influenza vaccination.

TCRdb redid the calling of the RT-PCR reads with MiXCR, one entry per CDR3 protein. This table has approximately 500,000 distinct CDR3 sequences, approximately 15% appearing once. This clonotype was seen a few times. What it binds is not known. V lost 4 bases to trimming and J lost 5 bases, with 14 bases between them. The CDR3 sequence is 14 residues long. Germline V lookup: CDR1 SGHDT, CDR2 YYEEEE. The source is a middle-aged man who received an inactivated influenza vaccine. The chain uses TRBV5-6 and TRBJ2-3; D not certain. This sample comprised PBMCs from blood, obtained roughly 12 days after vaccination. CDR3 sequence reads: CASSPPLWGDTQYF. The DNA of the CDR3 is TGTGCCAGCAGCCCACCCCTCTGGGGAGATACGCAGTATTTT.